Sequencing of this T cell receptor (beta chain) was carried out in a study of blood T cell repertoires in COVID-19 (dated by TCRdb to the early 2020s). For context, the study as a whole: Collaborator samples came from the United States, Italy and Spain and covered acute and convalescent phases of COVID-19. The dataset comprised deeply sampled blood TCRbeta repertoires from subjects exposed to, actively infected with, or recovered from COVID-19. Sample metadata almost always included a de-identified subject ID, COVID-19 status, age in years and sex. A freely available public database, intended as a resource for researchers studying the immune response to SARS-CoV-2, is where the repertoires were released. Where available, HLA class I and class II types were taken from metadata supplied by the sample provider and were not determined by assay-based typing. The samples were drawn from two sources: the first 160 participants of the ongoing ImmuneRACE study, and 1,000 to 1,500 subjects contributed by 6 global collaborators. The prospective study material was composed of cDNA or gDNA derived from T cells, B-cell-depleted T cells, or PBMCs. Study-wide conclusions, independent of this receptor: The quantity of clinical and demographic metadata differed by source and by participant and was supplied without curation.

In its sample, this clone was seen a few times. Its target antigen remains unknown. No base quality information exists; no much larger clone differs at one position. TCRbeta CDR3 regions were amplified from genomic DNA by means of the immunoSEQ Assay, a bias-controlled multiplex PCR. Processing in the source paper ran as follows. Nucleated cell counts per sample were estimated from amplification of reference gene primers within the assay. To quantify the absolute abundance of each unique TCRbeta CDR3 rearrangement, sequence reads were collapsed and filtered. Productive Simpson clonality was computed per sample as the square root of Simpson's diversity index over productive rearrangements. The table was pulled from immuneACCESS by TCRdb, which kept in-frame rearrangements only. Such tables lose some clones; where checked, under half of the loss comes from unresolved V genes, and the rest has no known cause. V and J calls plus clone size are reproduced from that table; the DNA served to infer D and trimming. Within this sample are approximately 99,000 clones, with more than 70% of them counted one time only. 10% to 15% of the sample is taken by the ten largest.

Collaborating institutions collected whole blood in K2EDTA tubes following their own protocols. Collaborator samples were shipped for TCRbeta analysis as frozen whole blood, isolated PBMCs, or DNA extracted from either sample type. Deletion took 6 bases off V and 5 bases off J, with a span of 14 bases between the germline ends. The CDR3 runs 15 residues from the cysteine to the phenylalanine. Of all the DNA, just the CDR3 is kept, 45 bases in frame from base 1. CDR1 and CDR2 were assigned from the germline V gene as MNHEY and SVGAGI. Rearrangement joined TRBV6-5 to TRBJ1-6; 6 matching bases give a weak D call of TRBD1. The sequenced sample was peripheral blood. This sequence was found in a woman aged 55 to 70 in a cohort sampled during active or convalescent COVID-19. The CDR3 region has the sequence CASSLTGNDNSPLHF. The DNA is as follows: TGTGCCAGCAGCCTCACAGGGAATGATAATTCACCCCTCCACTTT.